Only a few counts were recorded for the clone carrying this T cell receptor beta chain. No antigen is known for it. MiXCR, run by TCRdb on the reads, gives a single entry per CDR3 protein. Of hundreds of thousands of distinct CDR3 sequences listed, 30% to 40% are singletons. There are 15 residues in the CDR3. Trimming removed 2 bases from V and 6 bases from J; junction bases left unmatched: 5. The germline CDR1 and CDR2 sequences are MNHEY and SVGEGT. The data originate from a study of T cell repertoires in cytomegalovirus infection. Overall study: Peptides in the study included HLA-C-restricted and HLA-B-restricted CMV epitopes. Both a matching HLA type and CMV infection were indicated by public TCR beta signatures.

Study findings and constraints: CMV carriers having the relevant HLA were flagged by cumulative public TCR beta family frequency. HLA-C-restricted CMV-specific TCR beta clonotypes were dominant in the ex vivo response.

This chain joins TRBV6-2 or TRBV6-3 and TRBJ1-4; 8 bases match TRBD1. The sequence derives from a human donor in good health (CMV status not recorded). Some clones in this sample may be carry-over from other donors' samples. The sequencing used cultured CD8+ T cells from PBMCs, collected from culture after CMV antigen stimulation. CDR3 nucleotides: TGTGCCAGCAGTTACCCCGGGACAGGCGATGAAAAACTGTTTTTT. Translating it yields CASSYPGTGDEKLFF.